A single sample gave rise to the 7 T cell receptor beta chains below, sequenced in a study of radiotherapy plus CTLA-4 blockade in lung cancer. Clones were read by immunoSEQ multiplex PCR, and TCRdb kept only the in-frame ones, dropping some. The table shows some 120,000 clones, with approximately 77% occurring only once. Specimen: peripheral blood, collected from a patient treated with radiotherapy plus ipilimumab. The receptors stem from a human donor with non-small cell lung cancer that progressed on radiotherapy plus ipilimumab. Some clones in this sample may be carry-over from other donors' samples.

In nucleotides, the CDR3 is TGTGCCAGCAGGGGGGAGGCCCAACTGGGGACCCAGTACTTC. The encoded protein is CASRGEAQLGTQYF. This chain links TRBV7-2 with TRBJ2-5; maybe TRBD2 (6 bases). Trimming cost V 6 bases and J 7 bases, with 18 bases left between them. This CDR3 contains 14 residues. Looked up from germline, CDR1 is SGHTA and CDR2 is FQGNSA.

This sequence joins TRBV4-3 and TRBJ2-7; perhaps TRBD2 as D (7 bases). Germline assignment: CDR1 LGHNA and CDR2 YSLEER. The CDR3 runs to 17 residues. V lost 0 bases and J lost 6, with 21 bases in between. CDR3: CASSQDLRRPGEGEQYF. The DNA for the CDR3 is TGCGCCAGCAGCCAAGATCTGCGTCGGCCAGGGGAGGGCGAGCAGTACTTC.

The chain recombines TRBV4-2 with TRBJ1-5, with 8 bases lining up with TRBD1. V trimming: 0 bases; J trimming: 6 bases; junction bases outside the gene matches: 1. From germline, CDR1 is LGHNA and CDR2 YNFKEQ. The CDR3 is made up of 14 amino acids. The CDR3 sequence: CASSQDRGLQPQHF. In nucleotides, the CDR3 is TGTGCCAGCAGCCAAGACAGGGGGCTTCAGCCCCAGCATTTT.

This sequence joins TRBV6-5 and TRBJ2-3; 7 bases are shared with TRBD2. Germline-derived CDR1 and CDR2 are MNHEY and SVGAGI. V trimming: 8 bases; J trimming: 8 bases; junction bases outside the gene matches: 13. The CDR3 runs 14 residues. As DNA, the CDR3 is TGTGCCAGCGGCTCGGGAGCGCGGGGGATTACGCAGTATTTT. Translation: CASGSGARGITQYF.

As DNA, the CDR3 is TGTGCCACCAGCAGGACAAGACAGGGAAACACTGAAGCTTTCTTT. It encodes CATSRTRQGNTEAFF. V is TRBV15 and J is TRBJ1-1; 7 positions match TRBD1. V lost 3 bases to trimming and J lost 2 bases; unmatched junction nucleotides: 6. The CDR3 runs to 15 residues. CDR1 LNHNV and CDR2 YYDKDF come from the germline V gene (reference sequence).

The chain is built from TRBV5-1 and TRBJ2-1; D perhaps matches TRBD2 (6 bases). This CDR3 comprises 15 residues. Germline V lookup: CDR1 SGHRS, CDR2 YFSETQ. The germline V and J ends were trimmed by 0 bases and 6 bases, with 13 bases remaining between them. In nucleotides, the CDR3 is TGCGCCAGCAGCTTGGCGGCGGAGGGCGGCAATGAGCAGTTCTTC. Translating it yields CASSLAAEGGNEQFF.

V gene TRBV6-5 combines with J gene TRBJ2-5, with TRBD2 identical over 7 bases. From germline, CDR1 is MNHEY and CDR2 SVGAGI. The CDR3 spans 14 residues. Germline trimming cut 2 bases from V and 3 bases from J; bases unmatched to any gene: 3. CDR3 DNA: TGTGCCAGCAGTTACGTGGGGGGGGAAGAGACCCAGTACTTC. It is translated as CASSYVGGEETQYF.